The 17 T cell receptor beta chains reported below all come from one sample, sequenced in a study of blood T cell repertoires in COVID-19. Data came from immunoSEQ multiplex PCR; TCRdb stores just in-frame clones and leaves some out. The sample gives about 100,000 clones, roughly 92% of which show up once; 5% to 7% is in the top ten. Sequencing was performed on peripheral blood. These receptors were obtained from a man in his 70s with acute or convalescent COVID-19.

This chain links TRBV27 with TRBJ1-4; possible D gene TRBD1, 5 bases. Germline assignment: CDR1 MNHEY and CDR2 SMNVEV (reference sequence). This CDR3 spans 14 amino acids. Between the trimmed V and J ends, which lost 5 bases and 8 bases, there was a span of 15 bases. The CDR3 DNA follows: TGTGCCAGCAGTCCGGGAGGGGTTCACGAAAAACTGTTTTTT. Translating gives CASSPGGVHEKLFF.

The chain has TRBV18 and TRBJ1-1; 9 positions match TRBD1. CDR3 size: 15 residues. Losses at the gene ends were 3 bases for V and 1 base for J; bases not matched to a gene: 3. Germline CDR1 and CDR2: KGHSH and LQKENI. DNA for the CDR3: TGTGCCAGCTCACCTCTGGGACAGGGGAACACTGAAGCTTTCTTT. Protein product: CASSPLGQGNTEAFF.

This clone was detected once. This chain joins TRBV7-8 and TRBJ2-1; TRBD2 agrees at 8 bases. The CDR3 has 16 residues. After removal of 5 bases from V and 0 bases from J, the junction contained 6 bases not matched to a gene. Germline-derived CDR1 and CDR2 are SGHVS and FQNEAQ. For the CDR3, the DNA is TGTGCCAGCAGCCCGACTAGCGTGAGCTCCTACAATGAGCAGTTCTTC. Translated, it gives CASSPTSVSSYNEQFF.

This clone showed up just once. The CDR3 bases are TGTGCCAGCAGCAACCGACTAGCGGGGGACCTCCAAGAGACCCAGTACTTC. The encoded protein is CASSNRLAGDLQETQYF. V is TRBV21-1 and J is TRBJ2-5; the table's D gene call, TRBD2, was not cross checked with the DNA. TRBV21-1 is noted as a pseudogene. This CDR3 has 17 amino acids.

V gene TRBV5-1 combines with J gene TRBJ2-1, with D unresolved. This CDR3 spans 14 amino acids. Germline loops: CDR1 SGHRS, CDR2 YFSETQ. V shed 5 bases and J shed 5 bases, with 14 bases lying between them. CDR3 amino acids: CASRAGLPNNEQFF. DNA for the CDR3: TGCGCCAGCAGGGCAGGCCTCCCCAACAATGAGCAGTTCTTC.

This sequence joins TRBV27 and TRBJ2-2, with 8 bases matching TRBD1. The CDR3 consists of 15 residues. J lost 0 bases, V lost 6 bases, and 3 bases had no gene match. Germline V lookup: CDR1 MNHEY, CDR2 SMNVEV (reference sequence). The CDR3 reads CASSVTGANTGELFF. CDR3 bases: TGTGCCAGCAGCGTGACAGGGGCGAACACCGGGGAGCTGTTTTTT.

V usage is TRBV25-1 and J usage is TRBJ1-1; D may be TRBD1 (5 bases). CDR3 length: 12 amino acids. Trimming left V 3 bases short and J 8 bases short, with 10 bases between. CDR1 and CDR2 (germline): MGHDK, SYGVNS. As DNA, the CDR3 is TGTGCCAGCAGTGAGGGGGGTAGGGAAGCTTTCTTT. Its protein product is CASSEGGREAFF.

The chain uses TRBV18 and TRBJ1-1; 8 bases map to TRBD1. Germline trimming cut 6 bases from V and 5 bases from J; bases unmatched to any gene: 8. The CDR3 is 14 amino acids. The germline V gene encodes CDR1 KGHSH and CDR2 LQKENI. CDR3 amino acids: CASSPTGGRTEAFF. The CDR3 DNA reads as TGTGCCAGCTCCCCCACAGGGGGGCGGACTGAAGCTTTCTTT.

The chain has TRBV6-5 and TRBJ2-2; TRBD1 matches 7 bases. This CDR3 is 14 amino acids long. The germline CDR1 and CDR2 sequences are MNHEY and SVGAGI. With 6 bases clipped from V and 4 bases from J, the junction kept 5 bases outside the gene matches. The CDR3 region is CASSLGQITGELFF. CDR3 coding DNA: TGTGCCAGCAGCCTGGGACAGATCACCGGGGAGCTGTTTTTT.

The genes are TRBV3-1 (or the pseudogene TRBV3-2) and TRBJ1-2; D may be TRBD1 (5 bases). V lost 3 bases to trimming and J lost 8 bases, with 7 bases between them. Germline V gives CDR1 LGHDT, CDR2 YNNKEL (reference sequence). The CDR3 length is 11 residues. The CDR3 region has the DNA TGTGCCAGCAGCCATGGGGGGGGCTACACCTTC. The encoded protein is CASSHGGGYTF.

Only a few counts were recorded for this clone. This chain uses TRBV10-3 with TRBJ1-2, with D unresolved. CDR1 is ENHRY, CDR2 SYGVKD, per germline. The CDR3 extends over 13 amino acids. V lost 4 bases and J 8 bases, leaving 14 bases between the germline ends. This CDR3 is CAISGGMGHGYTF. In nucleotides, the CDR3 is TGTGCCATCAGTGGAGGGATGGGTCACGGCTACACCTTC.

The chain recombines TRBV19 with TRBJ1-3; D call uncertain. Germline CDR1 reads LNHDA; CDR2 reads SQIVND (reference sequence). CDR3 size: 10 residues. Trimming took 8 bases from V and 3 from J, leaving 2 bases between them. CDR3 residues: CASRGNTIYF. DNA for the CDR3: TGTGCCAGTCGTGGAAACACCATATATTTT.

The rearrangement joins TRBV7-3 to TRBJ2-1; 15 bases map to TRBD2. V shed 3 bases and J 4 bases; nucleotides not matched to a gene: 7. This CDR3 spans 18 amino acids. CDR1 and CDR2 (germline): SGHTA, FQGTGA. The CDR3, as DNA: TGTGCCAGCAGCTTGGGGACTAGCGGGAGGTTCTATTACAATGAGCAGTTCTTC. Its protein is CASSLGTSGRFYYNEQFF. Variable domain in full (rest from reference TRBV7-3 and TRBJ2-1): GAGVSQTPSNKVTEKGKYVELRCDPISGHTALYWYRQSLGQGPEFLIYFQGTGAADDSGLPNDRFFAVRPEGSVSTLKIQRTERGDSAVYLCASSLGTSGRFYYNEQFFGPGTRLTVL.

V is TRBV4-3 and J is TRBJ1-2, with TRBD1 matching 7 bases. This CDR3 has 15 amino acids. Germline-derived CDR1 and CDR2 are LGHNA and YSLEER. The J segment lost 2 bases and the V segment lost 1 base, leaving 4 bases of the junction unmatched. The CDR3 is CASSQGDSLNYGYTF. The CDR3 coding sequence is TGCGCCAGCAGCCAAGGGGACAGCCTAAACTATGGCTACACCTTC.

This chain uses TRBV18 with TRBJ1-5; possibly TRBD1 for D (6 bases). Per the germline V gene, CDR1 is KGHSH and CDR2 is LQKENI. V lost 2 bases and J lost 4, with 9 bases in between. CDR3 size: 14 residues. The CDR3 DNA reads TGTGCCAGCTCACCAGGACAGCATAATCAGCCCCAGCATTTT. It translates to CASSPGQHNQPQHF.

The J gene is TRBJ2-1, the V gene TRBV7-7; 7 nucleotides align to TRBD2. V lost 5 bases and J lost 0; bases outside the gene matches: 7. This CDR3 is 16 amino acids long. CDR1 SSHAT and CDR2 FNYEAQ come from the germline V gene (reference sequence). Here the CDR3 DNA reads TGTGCCAGCAGCGAACTAGCGCCTAGCTCCTACAATGAGCAGTTCTTC. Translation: CASSELAPSSYNEQFF.

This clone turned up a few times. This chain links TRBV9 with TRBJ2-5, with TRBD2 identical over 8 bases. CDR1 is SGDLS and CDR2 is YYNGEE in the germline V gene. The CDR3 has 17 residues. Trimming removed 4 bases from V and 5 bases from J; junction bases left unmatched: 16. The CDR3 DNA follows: TGTGCCAGCAGCCCCCAAACCAGGCTTAGCGGGACCGAGACCCAGTACTTC. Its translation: CASSPQTRLSGTETQYF.